This T cell receptor (beta chain) was found in a study of T cells in Graves' hyperthyroidism and ophthalmopathy. Many counts were recorded for this clonotype. It was RNA transcripts that yielded the amplified TCR beta CDR3 regions. Using the HTBI primer set, a first-round RT-PCR was run on the TCR CDR3. TCRdb passed the multiplex PCR reads through MiXCR, listing each CDR3 protein once. The sample lists roughly 580,000 distinct CDR3 sequences, roughly 13% occurring once. V was trimmed by 5 bases and J by 10 bases, leaving 15 bases between them. The CDR3 is 13 amino acids. CDR1 and CDR2 (germline): SGHAT, FQNNGV.

What was sequenced was blood. The chain is built from TRBV11-2 and TRBJ2-1; TRBD2 is a possible D gene (6 bases). The sequence was obtained from a woman aged 25 to 45 with Graves' hyperthyroidism that later progressed to Graves' ophthalmopathy. The CDR3 DNA reads TGTGCCAGCAGCCATGGGAGGCCACCCGAGCAGTTCTTC. It is translated as CASSHGRPPEQFF.